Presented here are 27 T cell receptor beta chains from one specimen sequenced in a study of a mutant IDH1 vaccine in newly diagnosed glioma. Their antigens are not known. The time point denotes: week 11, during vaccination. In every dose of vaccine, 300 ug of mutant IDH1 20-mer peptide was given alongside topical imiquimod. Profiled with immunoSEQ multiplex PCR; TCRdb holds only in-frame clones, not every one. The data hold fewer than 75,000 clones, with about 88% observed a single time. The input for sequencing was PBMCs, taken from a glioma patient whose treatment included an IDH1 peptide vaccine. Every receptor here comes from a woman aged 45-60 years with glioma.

CDR3 protein: CASSLGSQGTYEQYF. The CDR3 DNA sequence: TGTGCCAGCAGCTTGGGCTCTCAGGGGACCTACGAGCAGTACTTC. The chain links TRBV5-4 to TRBJ2-7; perhaps TRBD1 as D (6 bases). The V end was cut by 0 bases, the J end by 2 bases, with 12 bases between. Germline V gives CDR1 SGHNT, CDR2 YYREEE (reference sequence). The CDR3 runs to 15 residues.

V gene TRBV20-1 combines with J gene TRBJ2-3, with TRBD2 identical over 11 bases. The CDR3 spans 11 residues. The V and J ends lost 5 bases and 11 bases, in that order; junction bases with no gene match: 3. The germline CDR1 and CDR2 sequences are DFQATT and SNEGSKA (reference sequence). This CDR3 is CSAGLAGMQYF. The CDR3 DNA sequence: TGCAGTGCTGGACTAGCGGGTATGCAGTATTTT.

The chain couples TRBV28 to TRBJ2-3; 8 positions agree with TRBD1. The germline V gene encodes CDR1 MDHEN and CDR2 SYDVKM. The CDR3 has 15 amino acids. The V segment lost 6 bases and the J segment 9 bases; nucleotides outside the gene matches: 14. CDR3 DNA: TGTGCCAGCAGCCTGACAGGGGTGGGGGCTGGGACGCAGTATTTT. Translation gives CASSLTGVGAGTQYF. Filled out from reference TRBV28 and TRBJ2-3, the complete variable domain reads DVKVTQSSRYLVKRTGEKVFLECVQDMDHENMFWYRQDPGLGLRLIYFSYDVKMKEKGDIPEGYSVSREKKERFSLILESASTNQTSMYLCASSLTGVGAGTQYFGPGTRLTVL.

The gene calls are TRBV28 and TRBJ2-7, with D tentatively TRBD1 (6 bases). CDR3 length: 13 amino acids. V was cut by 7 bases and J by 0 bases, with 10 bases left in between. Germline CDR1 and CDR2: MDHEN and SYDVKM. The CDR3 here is CASTDSPSYEQYF. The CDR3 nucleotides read TGTGCCAGCACGGACAGCCCCTCCTACGAGCAGTACTTC. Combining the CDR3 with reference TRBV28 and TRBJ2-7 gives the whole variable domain DVKVTQSSRYLVKRTGEKVFLECVQDMDHENMFWYRQDPGLGLRLIYFSYDVKMKEKGDIPEGYSVSREKKERFSLILESASTNQTSMYLCASTDSPSYEQYFGPGTRLTVT.

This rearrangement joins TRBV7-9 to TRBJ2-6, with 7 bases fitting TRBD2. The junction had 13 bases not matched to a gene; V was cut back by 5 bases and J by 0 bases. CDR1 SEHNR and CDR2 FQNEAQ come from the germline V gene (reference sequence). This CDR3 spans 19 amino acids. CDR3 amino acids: CASSRRSGTTSSGANVLTF. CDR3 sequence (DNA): TGTGCCAGCAGCCGGAGGTCCGGGACTACCAGCTCTGGGGCCAACGTCCTGACTTTC.

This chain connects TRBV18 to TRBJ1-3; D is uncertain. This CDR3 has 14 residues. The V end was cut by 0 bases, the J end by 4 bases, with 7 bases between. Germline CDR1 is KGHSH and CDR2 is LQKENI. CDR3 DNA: TGTGCCAGCTCACCACCGGGATCCGGAAACACCATATATTTT. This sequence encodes CASSPPGSGNTIYF.

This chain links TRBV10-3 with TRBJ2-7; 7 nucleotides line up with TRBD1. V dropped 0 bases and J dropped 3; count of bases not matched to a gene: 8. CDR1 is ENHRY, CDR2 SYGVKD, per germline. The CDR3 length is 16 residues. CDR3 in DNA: TGTGCCATCAGTGAGTCCGTCGACAGGGTAGGCTACGAGCAGTACTTC. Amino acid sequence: CAISESVDRVGYEQYF.

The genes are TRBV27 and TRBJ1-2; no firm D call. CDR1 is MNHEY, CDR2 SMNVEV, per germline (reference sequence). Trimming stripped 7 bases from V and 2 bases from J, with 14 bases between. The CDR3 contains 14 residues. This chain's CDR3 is CASTPSGGNYGYTF. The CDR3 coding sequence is TGTGCCAGCACCCCATCCGGAGGGAACTATGGCTACACCTTC.

The chain's CDR3 is CASSVDWGDQPQHF. CDR3 DNA: TGTGCCAGCAGCGTAGATTGGGGGGATCAGCCCCAGCATTTT. V is TRBV9 and J is TRBJ1-5, with D perhaps TRBD1 (5 bases). V lost 0 bases and J 5 bases, leaving 9 bases between the germline ends. This CDR3 comprises 14 residues. Germline CDR1 reads SGDLS; CDR2 reads YYNGEE.

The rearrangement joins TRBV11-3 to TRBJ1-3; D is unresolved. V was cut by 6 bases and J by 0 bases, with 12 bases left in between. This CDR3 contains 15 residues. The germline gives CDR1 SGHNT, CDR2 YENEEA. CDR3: CASSSDGASGNTIYF. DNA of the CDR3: TGTGCCAGCAGTTCGGACGGAGCCTCTGGAAACACCATATATTTT.

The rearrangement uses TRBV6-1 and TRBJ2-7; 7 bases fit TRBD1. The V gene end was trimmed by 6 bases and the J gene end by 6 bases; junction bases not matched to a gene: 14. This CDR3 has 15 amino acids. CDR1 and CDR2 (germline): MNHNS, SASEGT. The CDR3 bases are TGTGCCAGCAGGAAAAGTGACAGGGATGCGTCCGAGCAGTACTTC. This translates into CASRKSDRDASEQYF.

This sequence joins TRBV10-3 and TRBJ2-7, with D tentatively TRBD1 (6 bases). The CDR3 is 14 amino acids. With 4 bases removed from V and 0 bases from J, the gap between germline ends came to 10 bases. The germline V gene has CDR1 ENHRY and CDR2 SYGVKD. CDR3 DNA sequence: TGTGCCATCAGTGTGGGACAAACCTCCTACGAGCAGTACTTC. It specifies CAISVGQTSYEQYF.

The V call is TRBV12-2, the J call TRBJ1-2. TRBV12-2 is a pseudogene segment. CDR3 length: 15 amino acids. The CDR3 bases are TGTGCAAGTCGCCGTCCGTGGGGGAGTCCCTATGGCTACACCTTC. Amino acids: CASRRPWGSPYGYTF.

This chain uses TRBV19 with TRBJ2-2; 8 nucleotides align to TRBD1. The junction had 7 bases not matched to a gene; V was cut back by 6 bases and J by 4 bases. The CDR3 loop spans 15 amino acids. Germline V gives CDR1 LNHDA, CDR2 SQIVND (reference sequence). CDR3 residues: CASSTGGRGTGELFF. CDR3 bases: TGTGCCAGTAGCACAGGGGGTAGGGGCACCGGGGAGCTGTTTTTT.

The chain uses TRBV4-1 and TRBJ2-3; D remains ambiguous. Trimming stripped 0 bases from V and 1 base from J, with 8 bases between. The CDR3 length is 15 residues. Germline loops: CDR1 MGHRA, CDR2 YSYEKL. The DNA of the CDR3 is TGCGCCAGCAGCCAAGAAGGTGGCGGCACAGATACGCAGTATTTT. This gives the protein CASSQEGGGTDTQYF.

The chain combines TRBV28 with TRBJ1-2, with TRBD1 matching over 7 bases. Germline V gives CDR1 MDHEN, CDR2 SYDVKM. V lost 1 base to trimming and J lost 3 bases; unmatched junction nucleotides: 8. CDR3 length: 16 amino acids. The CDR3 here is CASSLLGQGEHYGYTF. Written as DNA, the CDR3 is TGTGCCAGCAGTTTATTGGGGCAGGGGGAACACTATGGCTACACCTTC.

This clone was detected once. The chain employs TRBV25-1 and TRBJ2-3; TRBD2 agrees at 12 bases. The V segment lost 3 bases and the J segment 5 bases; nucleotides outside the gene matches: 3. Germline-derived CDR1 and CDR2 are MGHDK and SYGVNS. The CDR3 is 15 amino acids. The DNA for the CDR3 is TGTGCCAGCAGTGATTCTAGCGGGGGGGTAGATACGCAGTATTTT. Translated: CASSDSSGGVDTQYF. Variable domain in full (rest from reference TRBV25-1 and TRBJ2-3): EADIYQTPRYLVIGTGKKITLECSQTMGHDKMYWYQQDPGMELHLIHYSYGVNSTEKGDLSSESTVSRIRTEHFPLTLESARPSHTSQYLCASSDSSGGVDTQYFGPGTRLTVL.

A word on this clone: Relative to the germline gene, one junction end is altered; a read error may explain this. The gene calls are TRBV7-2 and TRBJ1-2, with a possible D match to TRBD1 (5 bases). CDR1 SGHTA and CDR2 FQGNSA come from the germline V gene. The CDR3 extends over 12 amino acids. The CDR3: CASSLGPVVKAF. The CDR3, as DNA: TGTGCCAGCAGCTTGGGGCCCGTGGTAAAGGCCTTC.

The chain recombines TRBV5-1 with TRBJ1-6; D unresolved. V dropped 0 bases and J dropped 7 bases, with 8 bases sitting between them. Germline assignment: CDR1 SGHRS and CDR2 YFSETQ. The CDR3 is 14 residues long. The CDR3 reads CASSLAGPNSPLHF. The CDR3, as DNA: TGCGCCAGCAGCTTGGCAGGCCCCAATTCACCCCTCCACTTT. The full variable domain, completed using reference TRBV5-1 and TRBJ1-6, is KAGVTQTPRYLIKTRGQQVTLSCSPISGHRSVSWYQQTPGQGLQFLFEYFSETQRNKGNFPGRFSGRQFSNSRSEMNVSTLELGDSALYLCASSLAGPNSPLHFGNGTRLTVT.

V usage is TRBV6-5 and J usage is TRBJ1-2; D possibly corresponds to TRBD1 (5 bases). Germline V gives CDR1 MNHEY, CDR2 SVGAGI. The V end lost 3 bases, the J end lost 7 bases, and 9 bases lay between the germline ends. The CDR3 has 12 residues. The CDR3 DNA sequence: TGTGCCAGCAGTTATAAGGGGACTGGCTACACCTTC. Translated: CASSYKGTGYTF.

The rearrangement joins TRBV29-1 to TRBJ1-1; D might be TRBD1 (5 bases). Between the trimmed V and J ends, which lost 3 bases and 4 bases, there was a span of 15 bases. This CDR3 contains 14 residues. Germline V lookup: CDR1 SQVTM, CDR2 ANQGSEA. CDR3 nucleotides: TGCAGCGTTGATTTAACAGGTGCGGGCACTGAAGCTTTCTTT. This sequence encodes CSVDLTGAGTEAFF.

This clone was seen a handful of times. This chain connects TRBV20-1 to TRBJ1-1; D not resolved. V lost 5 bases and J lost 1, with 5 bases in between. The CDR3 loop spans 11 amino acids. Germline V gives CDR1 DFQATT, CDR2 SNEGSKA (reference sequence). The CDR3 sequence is CSAYRNTEAFF. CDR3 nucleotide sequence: TGCAGTGCTTACAGGAACACTGAAGCTTTCTTT.

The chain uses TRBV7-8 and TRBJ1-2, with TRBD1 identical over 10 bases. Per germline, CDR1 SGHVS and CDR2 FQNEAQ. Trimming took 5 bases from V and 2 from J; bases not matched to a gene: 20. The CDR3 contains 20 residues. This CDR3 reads CASSPTAFTSPGQGNYGYTF. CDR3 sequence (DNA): TGTGCCAGCAGCCCGACAGCCTTCACTTCCCCGGGACAGGGGAACTATGGCTACACCTTC.

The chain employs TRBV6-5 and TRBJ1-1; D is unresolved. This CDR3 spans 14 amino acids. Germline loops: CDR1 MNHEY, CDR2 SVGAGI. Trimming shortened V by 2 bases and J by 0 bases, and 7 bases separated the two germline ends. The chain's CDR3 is CASSYGQMNTEAFF. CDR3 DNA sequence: TGTGCCAGCAGTTACGGCCAGATGAACACTGAAGCTTTCTTT.

The CDR3 DNA reads TGTGCCAGCAGCGTCGGACAGGGGCTACTTATGACTGAAGCTTTCTTT. Translation: CASSVGQGLLMTEAFF. The rearrangement links TRBV7-8 to TRBJ1-1; 9 bases line up with TRBD1. CDR3 length: 16 amino acids. Germline-derived CDR1 and CDR2 are SGHVS and FQNEAQ. Germline trimming cut 5 bases from V and 5 bases from J; bases unmatched to any gene: 12.

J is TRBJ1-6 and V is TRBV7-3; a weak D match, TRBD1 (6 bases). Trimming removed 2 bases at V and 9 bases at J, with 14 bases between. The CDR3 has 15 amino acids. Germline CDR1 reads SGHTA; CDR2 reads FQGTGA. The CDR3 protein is CASSLFGGSLSPLHF. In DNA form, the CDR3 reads TGTGCCAGCAGCTTATTCGGGGGCAGCCTTTCACCCCTCCACTTT. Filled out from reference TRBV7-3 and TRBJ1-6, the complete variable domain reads GAGVSQTPSNKVTEKGKYVELRCDPISGHTALYWYRQSLGQGPEFLIYFQGTGAADDSGLPNDRFFAVRPEGSVSTLKIQRTERGDSAVYLCASSLFGGSLSPLHFGNGTRLTVT.

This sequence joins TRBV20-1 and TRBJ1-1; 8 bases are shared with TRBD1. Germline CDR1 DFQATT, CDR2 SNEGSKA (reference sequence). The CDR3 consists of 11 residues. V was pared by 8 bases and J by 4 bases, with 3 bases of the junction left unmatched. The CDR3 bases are TGCAGTTCCGACAGGGGCACTGAAGCTTTCTTT. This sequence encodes CSSDRGTEAFF.